This T cell receptor (beta chain) was captured by sequencing in a study of graft-versus-host responses after intestinal transplantation. Across the whole study: As for transplant type, recipients had multivisceral, liver-intestinal, or isolated intestinal grafts. Anti-thymocyte globulin was used for induction in all recipients, who then took tacrolimus and steroids for two to four years.

TCRdb's table, derived via immunoSEQ multiplex PCR, lists solely in-frame clones and lacks some. The table lists about 43,000 clones, over 85% of them singletons, with around 1.5% in the top ten. Whole-study findings and limits: GvH clones were found in recipient marrow; some appeared first in ileum or blood. Patients who carried graft-donor T cell macrochimerism also had high graft-versus-host to host-versus-graft clonal ratios in their allografts.

V shed 6 bases and J shed 4 bases, with 4 bases lying between them. From germline, CDR1 is MDHEN and CDR2 SYDVKM. The CDR3 consists of 10 residues. This clone was observed once. What it recognizes is unknown. Sequencing used PBMCs, obtained about 320 days after intestinal transplant. This TCR derives from a human patient who received an intestinal transplant, so some T cells may come from the graft donor. This rearrangement joins TRBV28 to TRBJ2-7; no clear D gene. In DNA, the CDR3 is TGTGCCAGCAGCGGGTACGAGCAGTACTTC. Its protein is CASSGYEQYF.